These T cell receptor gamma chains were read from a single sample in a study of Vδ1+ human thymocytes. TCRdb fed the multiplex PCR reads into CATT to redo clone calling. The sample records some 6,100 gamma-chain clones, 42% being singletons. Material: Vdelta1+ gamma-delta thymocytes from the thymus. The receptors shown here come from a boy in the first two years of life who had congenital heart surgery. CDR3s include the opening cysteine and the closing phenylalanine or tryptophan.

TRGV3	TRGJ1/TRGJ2	CATWDRQKKLF
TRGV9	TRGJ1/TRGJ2	CALWELGYYKKLF
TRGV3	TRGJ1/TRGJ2	CATWDRHPNYYKKLF
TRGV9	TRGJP	CALWEARGAIEELGKKIKVF
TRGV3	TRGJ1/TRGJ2	CATWDRRQYYKKLF
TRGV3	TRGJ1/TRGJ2	CATWDMIYYYKKLF
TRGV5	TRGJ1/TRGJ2	CATWDRGHKKLF
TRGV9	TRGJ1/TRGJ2	CALWEPQNYYKKLF
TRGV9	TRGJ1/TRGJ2	CALWEVRGDYYKKLF
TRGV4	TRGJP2	CATWERGSSDWIKTF
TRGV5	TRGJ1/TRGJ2	CATWGSNYYKKLF
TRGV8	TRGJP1	CATWDWFKIF
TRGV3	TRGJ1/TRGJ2	CATGDRGYKKLF
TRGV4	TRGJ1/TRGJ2	CATWDGPIPNKKLF
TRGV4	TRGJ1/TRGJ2	CATWGEVYYKKLF
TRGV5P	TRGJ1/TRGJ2	CATWGDGELF
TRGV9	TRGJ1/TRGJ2	CALWEVRCNYKKLF
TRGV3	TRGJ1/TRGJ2	CATWDTTYYKKLF
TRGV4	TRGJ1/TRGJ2	CATWDAGDYYKKLF
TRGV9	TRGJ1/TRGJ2	CALWEVLPNFYYKKLF
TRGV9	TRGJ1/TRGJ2	CALWEVQYKKLF